This T cell receptor (beta chain) was recorded in a study of blood T cell repertoires in COVID-19. For the study at large: Collection of acute and convalescent COVID-19 samples took place in the United States, Italy and Spain. Sample material is recorded as cDNA or gDNA derived from T cells, B-cell-depleted T cells, or PBMCs.

This CDR3 has 14 residues. V dropped 7 bases and J dropped 8 bases, with 20 bases sitting between them. Sequencing used immunoSEQ multiplex PCR; TCRdb keeps in-frame clones, though not all of them. The data show about 180,000 clones, with about 83% seen just once and 1.5% held by the top ten. V is TRBV23-1 and J is TRBJ1-2; no reliable D call. TRBV23-1 is reported as an ORF; its role is uncertain. Sequencing was done on a sample of peripheral blood. The receptor comes from a human donor in a cohort sampled during active COVID-19. CDR3 sequence: CASTLGTWTGGYTF. CDR3 DNA sequence: TGCGCCAGCACACTTGGTACTTGGACTGGGGGCTACACCTTC.